What follows are 20 T cell receptor beta chains derived from one specimen sequenced in a study of blood T cell repertoires in COVID-19. TCRdb's table, derived via immunoSEQ multiplex PCR, lists solely in-frame clones and lacks some. Altogether about 200,000 clones are present, 85% to 90% being singletons, with the ten largest covering 3% to 3.5%. The specimen was peripheral blood. These receptors all come from a man aged 60 to 69 with acute or convalescent COVID-19.

This sequence joins TRBV30 and TRBJ1-6; D might be TRBD1 (5 bases). The ends were cut back, 0 bases at V and 7 bases at J, with 10 bases in the middle. The CDR3 spans 14 residues. Per the germline V gene, CDR1 is GTSNPN and CDR2 is SVGIG (reference sequence). The CDR3 DNA reads as TGTGCCTGGAGTGTACAGACAGCCAATTCACCCCTCCACTTT. This gives the protein CAWSVQTANSPLHF.

Written as DNA, the CDR3 is TGCGCCAGCGGTAAGGGGTCCTACGAGCAGTACTTC. It specifies CASGKGSYEQYF. This chain uses TRBV5-1 with TRBJ2-7; D might be TRBD1 (5 bases). This CDR3 comprises 12 residues. Germline CDR1 is SGHRS and CDR2 is YFSETQ. V gave up 7 bases and J gave up 1 base, with 9 bases separating them.

The chain combines TRBV4-1 with TRBJ1-1; no firm D call. CDR1 and CDR2 (germline): MGHRA, YSYEKL. This CDR3 spans 17 amino acids. Trimming took off 1 base at V and 1 base at J, with 16 bases between the two ends. The CDR3 DNA reads as TGCGCCAGCAGCCAAGTTTCGGTGGGGAGGAGGAACACTGAAGCTTTCTTT. It yields the protein CASSQVSVGRRNTEAFF.

The CDR3 protein is CASSPGLPSYEQYF. In DNA, the CDR3 is TGTGCCAGCAGCCCGGGACTGCCATCCTACGAGCAGTACTTC. The chain recombines TRBV7-6 with TRBJ2-7; possible D gene TRBD2, 6 bases. The germline V and J ends were trimmed by 5 bases and 1 base, with 12 bases remaining between them. CDR1 and CDR2 from the germline V gene are SGHVS and FNYEAQ. CDR3 length equals 14 residues.

This clone appeared a few times. J is TRBJ1-5 and V is TRBV18; tentatively, D is TRBD1 (6 bases). This CDR3 is 17 amino acids long. V lost 6 bases and J lost 0, with 18 bases in between. Germline V gene data show CDR1 as KGHSH and CDR2 as LQKENI. CDR3 loop: CASSPEGGMYSNQPQHF. The CDR3 DNA sequence: TGTGCCAGCTCGCCCGAAGGGGGAATGTATAGCAATCAGCCCCAGCATTTT.

This clone was detected a few times. This chain uses TRBV3-1 (or the pseudogene TRBV3-2) with TRBJ2-7; TRBD2 aligns across 8 bases. The CDR3 length is 15 residues. With V trimmed by 2 bases and J by 5 bases, 8 bases remained unmatched. In germline, CDR1 is LGHDT, CDR2 YNNKEL (reference sequence). CDR3 nucleotides: TGTGCCAGCAGCCAAACCGGGACTAGGATCGACGAGCAGTACTTC. Protein product: CASSQTGTRIDEQYF.

The chain combines TRBV12-3 or TRBV12-4 with TRBJ2-5, with D perhaps TRBD1 (6 bases). This CDR3 region has 12 residues. Trimming left V 10 bases short and J 4 bases short, with 13 bases between. The DNA of the CDR3 is TGTGCCACCGGAAGGACAGCAGAGACCCAGTACTTC. Translating it yields CATGRTAETQYF.

In this sample, this clone turned up a few times. The genes are TRBV3-1 (or the pseudogene TRBV3-2) and TRBJ1-1; perhaps TRBD1 as D (6 bases). The ends were cut back, 0 bases at V and 5 bases at J, with 16 bases in the middle. This CDR3 region has 16 residues. Germline loops: CDR1 LGHDT, CDR2 YNNKEL (reference sequence). CDR3 sequence reads: CASSQEAGRGGTEAFF. The CDR3 DNA reads TGTGCCAGCAGCCAAGAGGCGGGCAGGGGCGGAACTGAAGCTTTCTTT.

J is TRBJ1-3 and V is TRBV21-1. TRBV21-1 is given as a pseudogene. The CDR3 is 14 residues long. CDR3 loop: CASGGGVSGNTIYF. The CDR3 coding sequence is TGTGCCAGCGGCGGGGGGGTCTCTGGAAACACCATATATTTT.

The chain carries TRBV7-8 and TRBJ1-5, with TRBD1 matching 7 bases. Germline-derived CDR1 and CDR2 are SGHVS and FQNEAQ. The CDR3 consists of 18 residues. The junction had 9 bases not matched to a gene; V was cut back by 1 base and J by 0 bases. The CDR3 reads CASSLVGQGEYSNQPQHF. The CDR3 nucleotides are TGTGCCAGCAGCTTAGTGGGGCAGGGGGAATATAGCAATCAGCCCCAGCATTTT.

The chain carries TRBV12-3 or TRBV12-4 and TRBJ1-5; D may be TRBD1 (6 bases). The CDR3 is 12 amino acids. V lost 6 bases to trimming and J lost 6 bases, with 9 bases between them. Written as DNA, the CDR3 is TGTGCCAGCAGCCAGGGGCGTCAGCCCCAGCATTTT. Protein product: CASSQGRQPQHF.

The V and J genes are TRBV20-1 and TRBJ1-2; 7 nucleotides match TRBD1. The V and J ends lost 3 bases and 0 bases, in that order; junction bases with no gene match: 10. CDR1 is DFQATT and CDR2 is SNEGSKA in the germline V gene (reference sequence). This CDR3 has 16 residues. CDR3 residues: CSASSLVTGANYGYTF. The CDR3 region has the DNA TGCAGTGCTAGTTCCCTCGTTACAGGGGCTAACTATGGCTACACCTTC.

This chain connects TRBV6-5 to TRBJ1-1, with D unclear. This CDR3 comprises 13 residues. CDR1 is MNHEY, CDR2 SVGAGI, per germline. The germline V and J ends were trimmed by 6 bases and 0 bases, with 8 bases remaining between them. The CDR3 spells CASRSNLNTEAFF. DNA of the CDR3: TGTGCCAGCAGGTCCAATCTGAACACTGAAGCTTTCTTT.

This chain joins TRBV4-2 and TRBJ2-7; 10 bases map to TRBD1. The germline CDR1 and CDR2 sequences are LGHNA and YNFKEQ. This CDR3 is built from 15 residues. After removal of 4 bases from V and 3 bases from J, the junction contained 6 bases not matched to a gene. Here the CDR3 reads CASSRSGTGDYEQYF. CDR3 nucleotides: TGTGCCAGCAGCCGGTCCGGGACAGGGGACTACGAGCAGTACTTC.

The CDR3 DNA reads TGTGCCAGCAGCGTAGAACAGAGTAATGAAAAACTGTTTTTT. This encodes CASSVEQSNEKLFF. V usage is TRBV9 and J usage is TRBJ1-4; D unresolved. CDR1 and CDR2 from the germline V gene are SGDLS and YYNGEE. The ends were cut back, 0 bases at V and 4 bases at J, with 7 bases in the middle. The CDR3 loop spans 14 amino acids. Full variable domain (rest looked up from reference TRBV9 and TRBJ1-4): DSGVTQTPKHLITATGQRVTLRCSPRSGDLSVYWYQQSLDQGLQFLIQYYNGEERAKGNILERFSAQQFPDLHSELNLSSLELGDSALYFCASSVEQSNEKLFFGSGTQLSVL.

This clone was detected only a few times. V gene TRBV2 combines with J gene TRBJ1-6; 9 bases are a match to TRBD1. J gave up 9 bases and V 11 bases, and 8 bases lay outside the gene matches. This CDR3 comprises 13 residues. Germline lookup yields CDR1 SNHLY and CDR2 FYNNEI. The CDR3 region is CAERDRESSPLHF. DNA for the CDR3: TGTGCCGAAAGGGACAGGGAAAGTTCACCCCTCCACTTT.

The gene calls are TRBV4-1 and TRBJ2-2; D is possibly TRBD1 (7 bases). The CDR3 is made up of 15 amino acids. The germline gives CDR1 MGHRA, CDR2 YSYEKL. V gave up 7 bases and J gave up 4 bases, with 16 bases separating them. The CDR3 protein is CASTSGGHGTGELFF. CDR3 sequence (DNA): TGCGCCAGCACCTCAGGGGGGCACGGCACCGGGGAGCTGTTTTTT.

The chain carries TRBV18 and TRBJ2-3; TRBD2 agrees at 12 bases. There are 15 residues in the CDR3. J lost 7 bases, V lost 3 bases, and 5 bases had no gene match. Germline lookup yields CDR1 KGHSH and CDR2 LQKENI. This CDR3 is CASSPSSGGAYTQYF. DNA for the CDR3: TGTGCCAGCTCACCGTCTAGCGGGGGGGCATATACGCAGTATTTT. Full variable domain (outside the CDR3, taken from reference TRBV18 and TRBJ2-3): NAGVMQNPRHLVRRRGQEARLRCSPMKGHSHVYWYRQLPEEGLKFMVYLQKENIIDESGMPKERFSAEFPKEGPSILRIQQVVRGDSAAYFCASSPSSGGAYTQYFGPGTRLTVL.

This clone has only one observation. The chain links TRBV12-3 or TRBV12-4 to TRBJ2-2; no firm D call. The CDR3 extends over 12 amino acids. V lost 2 bases, J lost 8 bases, and 6 bases lay in between. CDR3 residues: CASSLSGGELFF. The CDR3 bases are TGTGCCAGCAGTTTATCCGGGGGGGAGCTGTTTTTT.

The V gene is TRBV6-5, the J gene TRBJ2-7; D possibly corresponds to TRBD2 (5 bases). Trimming removed 7 bases from V and 5 bases from J, with 18 bases in between. Germline V gene sequence: CDR1 MNHEY, CDR2 SVGAGI. The CDR3 sequence is 14 residues long. The CDR3 sequence: CASTTDSRGHEQYF. The CDR3 DNA reads as TGTGCCAGCACCACGGACTCTCGAGGCCACGAGCAGTACTTC.